This T cell receptor beta chain was obtained from a study of blood T cell repertoires in COVID-19. Study in general: The United States, Italy and Spain provided the acute and convalescent COVID-19 samples.

In the study's own analysis: Nucleated cell counts were estimated from reference gene primer amplification. Method: immunoSEQ multiplex PCR; TCRdb's copy keeps in-frame clones and lacks some. V, J and clone size are those of that table, while D and trimming were read from the DNA. This table holds 220,000 or so clones, approximately 83% found once. CDR3 length equals 14 residues. Germline CDR1 SGHAT, CDR2 FQDESV (reference sequence). Deletions cut 1 base from V and 3 bases from J, with 9 bases between. Sequenced input: peripheral blood. The rearrangement uses TRBV11-1 and TRBJ2-5; D is ambiguous. The receptor comes from a woman aged 55 to 70 with acute or convalescent COVID-19. CDR3 region: CASSLGAREETQYF. CDR3 bases: TGTGCCAGCAGCTTAGGGGCCCGTGAAGAGACCCAGTACTTC.